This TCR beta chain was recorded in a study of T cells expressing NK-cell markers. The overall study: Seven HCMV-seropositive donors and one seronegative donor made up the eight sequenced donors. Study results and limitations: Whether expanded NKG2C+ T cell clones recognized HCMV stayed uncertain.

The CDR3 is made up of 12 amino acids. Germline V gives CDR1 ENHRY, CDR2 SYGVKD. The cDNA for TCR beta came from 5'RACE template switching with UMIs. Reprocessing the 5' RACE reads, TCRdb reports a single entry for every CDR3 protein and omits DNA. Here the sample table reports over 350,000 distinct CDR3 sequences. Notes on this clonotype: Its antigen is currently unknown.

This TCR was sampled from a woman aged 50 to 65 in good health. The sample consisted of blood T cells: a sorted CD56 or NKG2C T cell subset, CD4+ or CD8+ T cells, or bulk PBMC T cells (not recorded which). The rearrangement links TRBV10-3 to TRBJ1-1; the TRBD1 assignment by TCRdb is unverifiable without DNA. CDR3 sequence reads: CAARGVNTEAFF.